The 11 T cell receptor beta chains below all came from one sample that was sequenced in a study of a mutant IDH1 vaccine in newly diagnosed glioma. No antigens are known for them. Documented time point: week 35, safety follow-up. Vaccinated patients received 300 ug of mutant IDH1 20-mer peptide per dose, with topical imiquimod. The protocol was immunoSEQ multiplex PCR, while the TCRdb copy is restricted to in-frame clones and leaves out a portion. Counted here are approximately 50,000 clones, roughly 90% occurring once; the ten biggest clones make up 1.5% to 2%. The source material was PBMCs, sampled from a glioma patient whose treatment included an IDH1 peptide vaccine. These receptors all stem from a man aged 40-55 years with glioma.

The rearrangement uses TRBV6-6 and TRBJ2-7; 9 bases align to TRBD2. V lost 6 bases, J lost 4 bases, and 7 bases stayed unmatched. The CDR3 has 14 residues. Germline assignment: CDR1 MNHNY and CDR2 SVGAGI (reference sequence). The CDR3 sequence is CASRVAGELYEQYF. CDR3 in DNA: TGTGCCAGCAGAGTAGCGGGAGAATTATACGAGCAGTACTTC.

The chain links TRBV2 to TRBJ2-7, with D unclear. Trimming pared 6 bases from V and 7 bases from J, leaving 16 bases between. Germline CDR1 is SNHLY and CDR2 is FYNNEI. The CDR3 totals 13 residues. The CDR3 sequence is CASRFLIDSEQYF. Here the CDR3 DNA reads TGTGCCAGCAGGTTCCTTATAGACTCAGAGCAGTACTTC.

V and J are TRBV18 and TRBJ1-5; D not certain. Germline CDR1 and CDR2: KGHSH and LQKENI. V shed 5 bases and J shed 8 bases, with 16 bases lying between them. There are 14 residues in the CDR3. The CDR3 region is CASSAAVRGEPQHF. In DNA, the CDR3 is TGTGCCAGCTCAGCTGCAGTTCGCGGTGAGCCCCAGCATTTT.

This clone was detected once. V usage is TRBV9 and J usage is TRBJ2-5, with 10 nucleotides matching TRBD1. The length of the CDR3 is 15 residues. Germline CDR1 and CDR2: SGDLS and YYNGEE. Trimming at V came to 3 bases and at J to 3 bases, leaving 5 bases not matched to a gene. The CDR3, as DNA: TGTGCCAGCAGCGCTAGAGGACAGGGGGAAGAGACCCAGTACTTC. Translated: CASSARGQGEETQYF.

This sequence joins TRBV6-5 and TRBJ1-6; 7 bases are a match to TRBD1. The V gene's germline CDR1 is MNHEY and CDR2 SVGAGI. V lost 5 bases to trimming and J lost 9 bases; unmatched junction nucleotides: 7. The CDR3 totals 14 residues. The CDR3 region has the DNA TGTGCCAGCAGTCCACAATCAGGGGGTTCACCCCTCCACTTT. This translates into CASSPQSGGSPLHF.

The gene calls are TRBV11-3 and TRBJ2-3; D tentatively fits TRBD1 or TRBD2 (6 bases each). The CDR3 runs to 17 residues. Germline V gives CDR1 SGHNT, CDR2 YENEEA. V lost 5 bases and J 0 bases, leaving 18 bases between the germline ends. Written as DNA, the CDR3 is TGTGCCAGCAGCGGGAGGACAGCAGAGGGGAGCACAGATACGCAGTATTTT. Translation: CASSGRTAEGSTDTQYF.

V and J are TRBV7-9 and TRBJ2-7; D unresolved. The germline V gene encodes CDR1 SEHNR and CDR2 FQNEAQ (reference sequence). The V end was cut by 5 bases, the J end by 7 bases, with 12 bases between. The CDR3 length is 12 residues. The DNA of the CDR3 is TGTGCCAGCAGCCCACTGGGCGAAGAGCAGTACTTC. It yields the protein CASSPLGEEQYF.

The chain has TRBV5-1 and TRBJ1-2; D might be TRBD1 (5 bases). The CDR3 has 13 residues. Trimming cost V 5 bases and J 4 bases, with 12 bases left between them. CDR1 is SGHRS, CDR2 YFSETQ, per germline. For the CDR3, the DNA is TGCGCCAGCAGACATAGGGGAAGCTATGGCTACACCTTC. Its translation is CASRHRGSYGYTF.

The J gene is TRBJ2-1, the V gene TRBV5-5, with D tentatively TRBD2 (6 bases). This CDR3 contains 11 residues. Germline V CDR1 and CDR2: SGHKS, YYEKEE (reference sequence). Trimming took off 3 bases at V and 15 bases at J, with 13 bases between the two ends. The CDR3 is CASSSIHGGFF. The DNA of the CDR3 is TGTGCCAGCAGCTCAATTCACGGGGGGTTCTTC.

This rearrangement joins TRBV7-6 to TRBJ2-5; TRBD1 agrees at 8 bases. Germline CDR1 reads SGHVS; CDR2 reads FNYEAQ. The CDR3 is 13 amino acids. J was trimmed by 4 bases and V by 4 bases; bases with no gene match: 2. CDR3 in DNA: TGTGCCAGCAGCTACACAGGGGGAGAGACCCAGTACTTC. Amino acids: CASSYTGGETQYF.

This clone was observed a few times. The chain uses TRBV5-4 and TRBJ2-1; D perhaps matches TRBD2 (6 bases). The CDR3 spans 14 residues. Trimming removed 3 bases at V and 7 bases at J, with 14 bases between. Germline V gene lookup returns CDR1 SGHNT and CDR2 YYREEE (reference sequence). This CDR3 reads CASSSGTVVNEQFF. CDR3 in DNA: TGTGCCAGCAGCTCCGGGACTGTTGTAAATGAGCAGTTCTTC.